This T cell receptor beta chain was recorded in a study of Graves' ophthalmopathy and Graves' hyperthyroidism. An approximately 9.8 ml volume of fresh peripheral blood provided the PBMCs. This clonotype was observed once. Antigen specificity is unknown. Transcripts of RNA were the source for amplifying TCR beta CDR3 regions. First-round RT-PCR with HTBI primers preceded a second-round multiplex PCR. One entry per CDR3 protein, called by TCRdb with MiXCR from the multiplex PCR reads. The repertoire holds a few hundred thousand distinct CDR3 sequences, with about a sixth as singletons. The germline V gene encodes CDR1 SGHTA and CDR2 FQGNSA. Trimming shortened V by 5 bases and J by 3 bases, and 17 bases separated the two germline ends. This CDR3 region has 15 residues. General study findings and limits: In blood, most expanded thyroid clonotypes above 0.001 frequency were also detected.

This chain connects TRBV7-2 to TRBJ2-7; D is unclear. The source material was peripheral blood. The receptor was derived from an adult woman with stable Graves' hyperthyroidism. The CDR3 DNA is TGTGCCAGCAGCCAGAACGGAGTGGGATACTACGAGCAGTACTTC. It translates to CASSQNGVGYYEQYF.